This entry lists 23 T cell receptor beta chains sequenced from one sample in a study of CD8 T cells in Susac syndrome. RNA in amounts of 0.5 to 1 ug was reverse transcribed with random hexamers. TCRdb fed the immunoSEQ multiplex PCR reads into MiXCR, producing one record per CDR3 protein. Of about 300,000 distinct CDR3 sequences in the sample, about 89% were seen once. The sample comprised CD8+ T cells from PBMCs. Receptor source: a human donor with multiple sclerosis.

CDR3 region: CASSVGGNSYEQYF. The CDR3 nucleotides read TGTGCCAGCAGCGTTGGCGGCAACTCCTACGAGCAGTACTTC. V gene TRBV9 combines with J gene TRBJ2-7; no reliable D call. CDR1 is SGDLS and CDR2 is YYNGEE in the germline V gene. Deletions cut 2 bases from V and 0 bases from J, with 9 bases between. This CDR3 has 14 residues.

The chain employs TRBV6-2 or TRBV6-3 and TRBJ1-4; D is undetermined. The CDR3 is made up of 14 amino acids. Per the germline V gene, CDR1 is MNHEY and CDR2 is SVGEGT. V gave up 5 bases and J gave up 5 bases, with 12 bases separating them. The CDR3, as DNA: TGTGCCAGCAGTCATATCGGATTAAATGAAAAACTGTTTTTT. As protein: CASSHIGLNEKLFF.

The chain has TRBV20-1 and TRBJ2-3; no clear D gene. The germline gives CDR1 DFQATT, CDR2 SNEGSKA (reference sequence). The CDR3 loop spans 15 amino acids. Trimming removed 6 bases from V and 0 bases from J, with 16 bases in between. CDR3 protein: CSAQSLLRSTDTQYF. The CDR3 region has the DNA TGCAGTGCCCAGTCCCTGTTACGAAGCACAGATACGCAGTATTTT.

This clonotype has just a few counts. The chain employs TRBV9 and TRBJ2-1, with D possibly TRBD2 on 5 matching bases. V lost 5 bases and J 8 bases, leaving 8 bases between the germline ends. The CDR3 contains 11 residues. Germline-derived CDR1 and CDR2 are SGDLS and YYNGEE. Written as DNA, the CDR3 is TGTGCCAGCAGTAAGGAGGATGAGCAGTTCTTC. It specifies CASSKEDEQFF. The full variable domain, in which reference TRBV9 and TRBJ2-1 provide the parts outside the CDR3, is DSGVTQTPKHLITATGQRVTLRCSPRSGDLSVYWYQQSLDQGLQFLIQYYNGEERAKGNILERFSAQQFPDLHSELNLSSLELGDSALYFCASSKEDEQFFGPGTRLTVL.

The chain is built from TRBV6-2 or TRBV6-3 and TRBJ2-7; 10 bases match TRBD2. Germline lookup yields CDR1 MNHEY and CDR2 SVGEGT. With V trimmed by 5 bases and J by 7 bases, 11 bases remained unmatched. The CDR3 consists of 15 residues. The DNA for the CDR3 is TGTGCCAGCAGTACCCAGCTAGCGGGAGTTGGGGAGCAGTACTTC. Its translation: CASSTQLAGVGEQYF.

This chain links TRBV5-1 with TRBJ2-3, with a tentative D call TRBD2 (5 bases). The V gene lost 4 bases and the J gene lost 2 bases, with 20 bases spanning the gap. Germline CDR1 SGHRS, CDR2 YFSETQ. The CDR3 consists of 17 residues. In DNA, the CDR3 is TGCGCCAGCAGCCTTACTAGTTTTCATTCGTACACAGATACGCAGTATTTT. This codes for CASSLTSFHSYTDTQYF. The full variable domain, rest sourced from reference TRBV5-1 and TRBJ2-3, is KAGVTQTPRYLIKTRGQQVTLSCSPISGHRSVSWYQQTPGQGLQFLFEYFSETQRNKGNFPGRFSGRQFSNSRSEMNVSTLELGDSALYLCASSLTSFHSYTDTQYFGPGTRLTVL.

The V call is TRBV10-3, the J call TRBJ2-1; TRBD2 aligns across 9 bases. Germline V gene lookup returns CDR1 ENHRY and CDR2 SYGVKD. V lost 2 bases to trimming and J lost 4 bases; unmatched junction nucleotides: 9. This CDR3 has 17 residues. The chain's CDR3 is CAISEPNLAGLYNEQFF. For the CDR3, the DNA is TGTGCCATCAGTGAGCCAAATCTAGCGGGGCTTTACAATGAGCAGTTCTTC.

This chain uses TRBV12-3 or TRBV12-4 with TRBJ2-5; D possibly corresponds to TRBD1 (6 bases). The CDR3 covers 11 residues. The V end lost 5 bases, the J end lost 9 bases, and 10 bases lay between the germline ends. The CDR3 loop is CASSAQGSQYF. Written as DNA, the CDR3 is TGTGCCAGCAGTGCACAGGGCTCCCAGTACTTC.

This sequence joins TRBV20-1 and TRBJ2-1; D may match TRBD1 or TRBD2 (6 bases each). Trimming stripped 4 bases from V and 10 bases from J, with 20 bases between. The CDR3 runs 14 residues. CDR1 is DFQATT and CDR2 is SNEGSKA in the germline V gene (reference sequence). This CDR3 is CSAIRGGGLGEQFF. Written as DNA, the CDR3 is TGCAGTGCTATAAGAGGGGGAGGATTAGGGGAGCAGTTCTTC.

The chain is built from TRBV15 and TRBJ2-4; TRBD2 matches at 7 bases. The germline V gene encodes CDR1 LNHNV and CDR2 YYDKDF (reference sequence). This CDR3 has 19 amino acids. Trimming removed 0 bases from V and 1 base from J; junction bases left unmatched: 12. DNA of the CDR3: TGTGCCACCAGCAGAGAGGGTATGGCGGGAGAGGGGGCCAAAAACATTCAGTACTTC. Its protein product is CATSREGMAGEGAKNIQYF.

This clonotype was seen a handful of times. The chain uses TRBV28 and TRBJ1-2, with TRBD1 as a possible D gene (5 bases). V was clipped by 0 bases and J by 0 bases, with 11 bases between them. The CDR3 contains 16 residues. The germline CDR1 and CDR2 sequences are MDHEN and SYDVKM. CDR3 DNA: TGTGCCAGCAGTTTATGGACGGACACCTCTAACTATGGCTACACCTTC. Translating gives CASSLWTDTSNYGYTF.

The rearrangement joins TRBV27 to TRBJ1-5, with 8 bases aligning to TRBD1. The germline V gene encodes CDR1 MNHEY and CDR2 SMNVEV (reference sequence). There are 14 residues in the CDR3. The V segment lost 2 bases and the J segment 6 bases; nucleotides outside the gene matches: 3. CDR3 amino acids: CASSLQGAAQPQHF. In nucleotides, the CDR3 is TGTGCCAGCAGTTTACAGGGGGCGGCTCAGCCCCAGCATTTT.

The rearrangement links TRBV7-9 to TRBJ2-2; D is uncertain. The CDR3 runs 15 residues. Germline CDR1 is SEHNR and CDR2 is FQNEAQ (reference sequence). The V and J ends lost 7 bases and 6 bases respectively, with 18 bases between them. CDR3 region: CASNLGKVGPGELFF. CDR3 DNA: TGTGCCAGCAACCTAGGGAAAGTGGGCCCCGGGGAGCTGTTTTTT.

The chain links TRBV19 to TRBJ1-2, with D unresolved. Trimming pared 3 bases from V and 2 bases from J, leaving 13 bases between. The CDR3 consists of 15 residues. CDR1 and CDR2 from the germline V gene are LNHDA and SQIVND (reference sequence). The CDR3 is CASSILKVTNYGYTF. CDR3 coding DNA: TGTGCCAGTAGTATTTTGAAGGTGACCAACTATGGCTACACCTTC.

The chain links TRBV28 to TRBJ2-1; tentatively, D is TRBD2 (6 bases). V was pared by 8 bases and J by 4 bases, with 15 bases between. The CDR3 covers 14 residues. CDR1 is MDHEN, CDR2 SYDVKM, per germline. The CDR3 DNA follows: TGTGCCAGCTGGGGCGGGACGCCTTACAATGAGCAGTTCTTC. Translating it yields CASWGGTPYNEQFF.

This rearrangement joins TRBV5-1 to TRBJ1-5; D is unresolved. Between the trimmed V and J ends, which lost 1 base and 4 bases, there was a span of 18 bases. Per germline, CDR1 SGHRS and CDR2 YFSETQ. This CDR3 has 17 residues. Written as DNA, the CDR3 is TGCGCCAGCAGCTTGTCGTTTCGGCAGGACGGGAATCAGCCCCAGCATTTT. Its protein is CASSLSFRQDGNQPQHF.

The CDR3 DNA reads TGTGCCAGCAGTCTGACAGGGGGAGTAGAGACCCAGTACTTC. Protein sequence: CASSLTGGVETQYF. The J gene is TRBJ2-5, the V gene TRBV28; 9 positions agree with TRBD1. This CDR3 contains 14 residues. The J segment lost 4 bases and the V segment lost 5 bases, leaving 5 bases of the junction unmatched. Germline loops: CDR1 MDHEN, CDR2 SYDVKM.

Concerning this clonotype itself: The germline gene is not matched at one end of the junction; a read error may be the cause. This chain connects TRBV3-1 to TRBJ2-1; 7 positions match TRBD1. The CDR3 sequence is 11 residues long. Per germline, CDR1 LGHDT and CDR2 YNNKEL (reference sequence). The DNA of the CDR3 is TGTGCCAGCAGCGAGCTAGGACAGGAAGCCTTC. Residues: CASSELGQEAF.

V and J are TRBV10-3 and TRBJ1-1; 7 nucleotides agree with TRBD1. Per the germline V gene, CDR1 is ENHRY and CDR2 is SYGVKD. After removal of 0 bases from V and 0 bases from J, the junction contained 7 bases not matched to a gene. This CDR3 has 17 residues. The CDR3 spells CAISESKTRGLNTEAFF. In DNA form, the CDR3 reads TGTGCCATCAGTGAGTCAAAGACCAGGGGGTTGAACACTGAAGCTTTCTTT.

The chain employs TRBV7-6 and TRBJ2-2, with D maybe TRBD2 (5 bases). The V end lost 1 base, the J end lost 11 bases, and 17 bases lay between the germline ends. Germline V CDR1 and CDR2: SGHVS, FNYEAQ. This CDR3 spans 15 amino acids. CDR3 in amino acids: CASSLDAGSYNELFF. The DNA of the CDR3 is TGTGCCAGCAGCTTAGACGCGGGTTCCTACAATGAGCTGTTTTTT.

The V and J genes are TRBV6-2 or TRBV6-3 and TRBJ2-5, with 7 bases identical to TRBD1. CDR3 length equals 13 residues. Germline lookup yields CDR1 MNHEY and CDR2 SVGEGT. Trimming at V came to 6 bases and at J to 1 base, leaving 2 bases not matched to a gene. The CDR3 coding sequence is TGTGCCAGCAGCGGGACAGCCCAAGAGACCCAGTACTTC. Amino acid sequence: CASSGTAQETQYF.

The V and J genes are TRBV9 and TRBJ2-3, with TRBD2 matching 10 bases. CDR1 is SGDLS, CDR2 YYNGEE, per germline. This CDR3 region has 18 residues. Trimming cost V 0 bases and J 0 bases; bases outside gene matches: 7. CDR3 sequence: CASSVGLAGAPSTDTQYF. DNA of the CDR3: TGTGCCAGCAGCGTAGGGCTAGCGGGGGCCCCTAGCACAGATACGCAGTATTTT.

The chain joins TRBV28 to TRBJ1-4, with D tentatively TRBD1 (5 bases). V dropped 8 bases and J dropped 8 bases, with 24 bases sitting between them. Germline CDR1 is MDHEN and CDR2 is SYDVKM. The CDR3 consists of 16 residues. This chain's CDR3 is CASSLGQSRRGEKLFF. As DNA, the CDR3 is TGTGCCAGCTCACTGGGGCAGTCCAGGCGCGGAGAAAAACTGTTTTTT.